This T cell receptor beta chain originates from a study of early T cells in non-severe SARS-CoV-2 infection. Study background: Sequencing used unsorted whole-blood bulk RNA, so chains lack pairing.

Findings and caveats of the study: In VDJdb matching, anti-spike CD8 responses were favored while private and CD4 specificities went missing.

One entry per CDR3 protein, called by TCRdb with MiXCR from the 5' RACE reads. The sample records 75,000 or so distinct CDR3 sequences, roughly 10% being singletons. The V gene's germline CDR1 is SEHNR and CDR2 FQNEAQ (reference sequence). Trimming at V came to 5 bases and at J to 4 bases, leaving 7 bases not matched to a gene. This CDR3 region has 15 residues. This clonotype was found a few times. The antigen is unknown. The chain employs TRBV7-9 and TRBJ2-1; 8 positions agree with TRBD1. The sequencing sample was made of whole blood. This clonotype was obtained from an adult who was a healthcare worker with PCR-confirmed SARS-CoV-2 infection or an uninfected control (not recorded which). The CDR3 protein is CASSPQTGEYNEQFF. The CDR3, as DNA: TGTGCCAGCAGCCCTCAGACAGGGGAGTACAATGAGCAGTTCTTC.